These T cell receptor beta chains were read from a single sample in a study of OX40 agonist ivuxolimab in advanced cancers. TCRdb keeps only in-frame clones here, not all; method: immunoSEQ multiplex PCR. This table has approximately 22,000 clones, around 80% appearing once. Sequenced material: CD4+ or CD8+ T cells sorted from blood, taken in a trial of the OX40 agonist ivuxolimab. These receptors were obtained from an adult with an advanced solid tumor such as melanoma, head and neck, liver or kidney cancer. CDR3s include the opening cysteine and the closing phenylalanine or tryptophan. A D gene is named only where the DNA matches it firmly. The size entry is marked missing in some rows and otherwise reads once, few, many or a size class.

few - TRBJ2-1 TRBV11-2 CASSLRVPGNEQFF TGTGCCAGCAGCCTCCGGGTTCCAGGCAATGAGCAGTTCTTC
few - TRBJ2-2 TRBV10-1 CASSLNSGPTNTGELFF TGCGCCAGCAGTCTTAATTCCGGGCCAACGAACACCGGGGAGCTGTTTTTT
- TRBD1 TRBJ2-7 TRBV10-2 CASGQGTYEQYF TGCGCCAGCGGACAGGGGACGTACGAGCAGTACTTC
- TRBD1 TRBJ2-5 TRBV11-2 CASSLVRGQGEETQYF TGTGCCAGCAGCTTAGTTAGGGGACAGGGGGAAGAGACCCAGTACTTC
- - TRBJ2-7 TRBV28 CASSFFPSAAYEQYF TGTGCCAGCAGTTTCTTCCCCTCAGCGGCGTACGAGCAGTACTTC
- - TRBJ2-7 TRBV11-2 CASSPAPRQTYEQYF TGTGCCAGCAGCCCCGCCCCTCGACAGACCTACGAGCAGTACTTC
- - TRBJ1-2 TRBV7-9 CASSRTIQIPNYGYTF TGTGCCAGCAGCCGTACGATACAAATTCCTAACTATGGCTACACCTTC
- - TRBJ2-1 TRBV7-9 CASSLPAGVEQFF TGTGCCAGCAGCTTACCAGCCGGGGTTGAGCAGTTCTTC
- TRBD2 TRBJ2-1 TRBV7-8 CASSLGASGSLAYNEQFF TGTGCCAGCAGCCTAGGGGCTAGCGGGAGTTTGGCCTACAATGAGCAGTTCTTC
- TRBD2 TRBJ2-3 TRBV4-1 CASSQVGLAGSSDTQYF TGCGCCAGCAGCCAAGTAGGACTAGCGGGAAGTTCAGATACGCAGTATTTT
- - TRBJ2-3 TRBV11-3 CASSLDTNTDTQYF TGTGCCAGCAGCTTAGACACCAACACAGATACGCAGTATTTT
- - TRBJ2-3 TRBV11-2 CASSLWQGGWDTQYF TGTGCCAGCAGTCTGTGGCAGGGAGGTTGGGATACGCAGTATTTT
- - TRBJ1-5 TRBV28 CASSSTGRAQHF TGTGCCAGCAGTTCAACAGGTCGGGCCCAGCATTTT
- - TRBJ1-1 TRBV4-1 CASSPLTLGNTEAFF TGCGCCAGCAGCCCCCTGACCTTAGGAAACACTGAAGCTTTCTTT
- TRBD2 TRBJ2-1 TRBV18 CASSPPPSGYNEQFF TGTGCCAGCTCACCACCCCCTAGCGGTTACAATGAGCAGTTCTTC
- TRBD1 TRBJ2-7 TRBV28 CASSTLTGGREQYF TGTGCCAGCAGTACCTTAACAGGGGGCCGAGAGCAGTACTTC
- TRBD2 TRBJ2-1 TRBV28 CASRGTSDYNEQFF TGTGCCAGCAGAGGGACTAGCGACTACAATGAGCAGTTCTTC
- - TRBJ1-4 TRBV5-6 CASSPVGGKTNEKLFF TGTGCCAGCAGCCCGGTTGGAGGGAAAACTAATGAAAAACTGTTTTTT
- TRBD2 TRBJ2-7 TRBV7-2 CASSPLKSGSTYEQYF TGTGCCAGCAGCCCCCTCAAGAGCGGGAGTACCTACGAGCAGTACTTC
- TRBD2 TRBJ2-3 TRBV7-9 CASSSGLAGEWGTDTQYF TGTGCCAGCAGCTCAGGACTAGCGGGAGAGTGGGGCACAGATACGCAGTATTTT
- TRBD1 TRBJ1-2 TRBV28 CASSLWTGGGYTF TGTGCCAGCAGTTTATGGACAGGGGGAGGCTACACCTTC
- TRBD1 TRBJ2-5 TRBV27 CASRRQGFEQYF TGTGCCAGCAGGAGACAGGGTTTTGAGCAGTACTTC
- - TRBJ1-5 TRBV6-6 CASSWGADQPQHF TGTGCCAGCAGTTGGGGGGCAGATCAGCCCCAGCATTTT
- - TRBJ1-3 TRBV6-1 CASSEPVGDTIYF TGTGCCAGCAGTGAACCCGTGGGGGACACCATATATTTT
- - TRBJ1-2 TRBV28 CASSFRPERVGYGYTF TGTGCCAGCAGTTTTCGGCCTGAGAGGGTGGGGTATGGCTACACCTTC
- - TRBJ2-7 TRBV5-5 CASSPEGGWEQYF TGTGCCAGCAGCCCGGAGGGTGGTTGGGAGCAGTACTTC
- - TRBJ1-1 TRBV19 CASTGMMNTEAFF TGTGCCAGCACAGGGATGATGAACACTGAAGCTTTCTTT
- - TRBJ2-2 TRBV4-1 CASSQRGTTGELFF TGCGCCAGCAGCCAGCGCGGGACTACCGGGGAGCTGTTTTTT
- - TRBJ2-4 TRBV6-1 CASSLGISKNIQYF TGTGCCAGCAGCCTCGGGATTTCCAAAAACATTCAGTACTTC
- - TRBJ1-4 TRBV6-5 CASSFKPELGKLFF TGTGCCAGCAGTTTTAAGCCTGAACTTGGAAAACTGTTTTTT
- - TRBJ2-2 TRBV9 CASRPDSRNTGELFF TGTGCCAGCAGACCGGACAGCAGGAACACCGGGGAGCTGTTTTTT
- - TRBJ2-7 TRBV27 CASKGLGSLYEQYF TGTGCCAGCAAGGGGCTAGGAAGTCTCTACGAGCAGTACTTC
- TRBD1 TRBJ1-2 TRBV10-2 CASSERTGPYTGYTF TGCGCCAGCAGTGAAAGGACAGGCCCCTATACTGGCTACACCTTC
- TRBD1 TRBJ2-2 TRBV6-5 CASSYSRGGYTGELFF TGTGCCAGCAGTTACTCGCGAGGGGGCTACACCGGGGAGCTGTTTTTT
- - TRBJ1-3 TRBV5-5 CASSLQESGNTIYF TGTGCCAGCAGCTTACAGGAATCTGGAAACACCATATATTTT
- TRBD2 TRBJ2-7 TRBV7-9 CASSFPTSGSDEQYF TGTGCCAGCAGCTTCCCGACTAGCGGGAGCGACGAGCAGTACTTC
- - TRBJ1-1 TRBV6-5 CASSYRDPNTEAFF TGTGCCAGCAGTTACCGAGACCCGAACACTGAAGCTTTCTTT
- TRBD1 TRBJ2-5 TRBV19 CASTRVGDRGETQYF TGTGCCAGTACCCGGGTCGGGGACAGGGGGGAGACCCAGTACTTC
- - TRBJ2-2 TRBV7-9 CASSSPLSPGELFF TGTGCCAGCAGCTCCCCATTATCGCCCGGGGAGCTGTTTTTT
- TRBD1 TRBJ2-1 TRBV5-1 CASSFRAGGSYNEQFF TGCGCCAGCAGCTTCCGGGCAGGGGGCTCCTACAATGAGCAGTTCTTC
- TRBD2 TRBJ2-3 TRBV28 CASSIGTSGRPDTQYF TGTGCCAGCAGTATCGGGACTAGCGGGAGACCAGATACGCAGTATTTT
once - TRBJ1-3 TRBV7-9 CASTDTSSGNTIYF TGTGCCAGCACCGACACGAGCTCTGGAAACACCATATATTTT
- - TRBJ2-7 TRBV9 CASSDNRNSEQYF TGTGCCAGCAGCGATAACAGAAACAGCGAGCAGTACTTC
- - TRBJ1-3 TRBV5-5 CASSLGGRATGNTIYF TGTGCCAGCAGCTTGGGCGGAAGGGCTACTGGAAACACCATATATTTT
few - TRBJ2-1 TRBV9 CASSVAYRGGEQFF TGTGCCAGCAGCGTAGCCTACAGAGGGGGGGAGCAGTTCTTC
- TRBD1 TRBJ1-5 TRBV6-6 CASTHRGAGGNQPQHF TGTGCCAGCACCCACAGGGGGGCGGGGGGCAATCAGCCCCAGCATTTT
- - TRBJ2-7 TRBV4-2 CASSQAMDFAYEQYF TGTGCCAGCAGCCAAGCTATGGACTTCGCCTACGAGCAGTACTTC
- - TRBJ1-1 TRBV5-1 CASSLGWGLNTEAFF TGCGCCAGCAGCTTGGGGTGGGGACTGAACACTGAAGCTTTCTTT
- - TRBJ1-4 TRBV9 CASSVAGREEKLFF TGTGCCAGCAGCGTAGCCGGCCGCGAGGAAAAACTGTTTTTT
- TRBD2 TRBJ2-7 TRBV4-1 CASSQVLAGVREQYF TGCGCCAGCAGCCAAGTTCTAGCGGGGGTCCGCGAGCAGTACTTC
- - TRBJ2-7 TRBV19 CASSSLRQGHYEQYF TGTGCCAGTAGTAGTCTGCGGCAGGGACACTACGAGCAGTACTTC
- - TRBJ2-2 TRBV5-1 CASSYNTGELFF TGCGCCAGCAGCTACAATACCGGGGAGCTGTTTTTT
- - TRBJ2-7 TRBV6-5 CASSPGGYEQYF TGTGCCAGCAGCCCGGGTGGCTACGAGCAGTACTTC
- - TRBJ1-5 TRBV19 CASSMLGSNQPQHF TGTGCCAGTAGTATGTTGGGAAGCAATCAGCCCCAGCATTTT